Described below is a single TCR beta chain sequence and its context. Its target is not known. The data stem from a study of graft-versus-host responses after intestinal transplantation. Study as a whole: Anti-thymocyte globulin served as induction for all recipients, who then took tacrolimus and steroids for about three years. Overall study results and limits: Individuals carrying graft-donor T cell macrochimerism showed high graft-versus-host to host-versus-graft clonal ratios in allografts. Early post-transplant HvG declines were associated with peak circulating GvH clone levels. Investigators detected GvH clones in recipient marrow, with some emerging earlier in ileum or blood.

Germline-derived CDR1 and CDR2 are MNHEY and SVGAGI. The CDR3 is made up of 14 amino acids. V was shortened by 3 bases and J by 4 bases, with 12 bases between the two germline ends. TCRdb's copy holds only in-frame clones and misses some; the assay was immunoSEQ multiplex PCR. The sample carries about 81,000 clones, about 88% recorded once. Sequences were derived from unstimulated CD4+ T cells sorted from spleen or lymph node cells, sampled before intestinal transplant. The chain uses TRBV6-5 and TRBJ1-1; D uncertain. The clonotype comes from a human donor who received an intestinal transplant. The CDR3 DNA reads TGTGCCAGCAGTTATTTTCGGGGTATCACTGAAGCTTTCTTT. Amino acids: CASSYFRGITEAFF.